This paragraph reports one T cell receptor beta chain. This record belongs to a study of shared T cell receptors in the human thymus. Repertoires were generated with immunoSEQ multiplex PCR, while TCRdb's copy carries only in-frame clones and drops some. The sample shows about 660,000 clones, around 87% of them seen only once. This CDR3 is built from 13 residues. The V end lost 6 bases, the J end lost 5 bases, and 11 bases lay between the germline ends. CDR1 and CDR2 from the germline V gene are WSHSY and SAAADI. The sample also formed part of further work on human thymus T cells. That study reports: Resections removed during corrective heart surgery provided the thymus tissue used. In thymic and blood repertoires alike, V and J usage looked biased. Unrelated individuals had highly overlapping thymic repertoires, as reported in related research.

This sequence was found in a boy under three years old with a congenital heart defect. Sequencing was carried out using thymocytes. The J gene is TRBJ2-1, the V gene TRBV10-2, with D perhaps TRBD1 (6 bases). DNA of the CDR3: TGCGCCAGCAGGTCACAGGGCGACAATGAGCAGTTCTTC. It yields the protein CASRSQGDNEQFF.